This T cell receptor beta chain comes out of a study of blood T cells in healthy people across ages. The study, taken as a whole, reports: Long-lived donors exceeded aged donors in naive CD4+ cells and diversity.

In the case of this clonotype: Antigen: not known.

For the second PCR, which ran for about 7 to 11 cycles, a sample-barcoded 5' primer and a J-beta primer mix were used. TCRdb processed the 5' RACE reads anew with MiXCR; each CDR3 protein has one entry. The table has over 600,000 distinct CDR3 sequences, around 45% seen once; the top ten hold approximately 18%. Ranging in age from about 6 to 95, the donors were healthy Caucasian individuals from Russia. The CDR3 sequence is 14 residues long. The V and J ends lost 6 bases and 4 bases, in that order; junction bases with no gene match: 5. Germline V gene data show CDR1 as KGHSH and CDR2 as LQKENI. The chain employs TRBV18 and TRBJ2-4; 8 nucleotides align to TRBD2. The TCR originated in a man at least 80 years old in good health. Input material: blood. CDR3 residues: CASSAGGDKNIQYF. The CDR3 nucleotides read TGTGCCAGCTCGGCGGGAGGCGATAAAAACATTCAGTACTTC.